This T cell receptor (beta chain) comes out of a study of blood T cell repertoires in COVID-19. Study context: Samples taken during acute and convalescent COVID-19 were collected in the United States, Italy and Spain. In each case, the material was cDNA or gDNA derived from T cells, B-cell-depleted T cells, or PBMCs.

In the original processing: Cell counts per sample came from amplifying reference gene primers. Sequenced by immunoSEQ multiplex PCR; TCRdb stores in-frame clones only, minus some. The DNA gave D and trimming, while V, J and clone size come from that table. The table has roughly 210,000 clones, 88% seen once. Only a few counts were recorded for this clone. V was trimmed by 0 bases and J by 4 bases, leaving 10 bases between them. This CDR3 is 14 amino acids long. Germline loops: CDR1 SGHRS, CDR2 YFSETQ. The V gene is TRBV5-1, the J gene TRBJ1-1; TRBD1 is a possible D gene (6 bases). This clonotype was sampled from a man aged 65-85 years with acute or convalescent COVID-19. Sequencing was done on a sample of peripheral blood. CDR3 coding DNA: TGCGCCAGCAGCTTGGAGGGCAGGGGCACTGAAGCTTTCTTT. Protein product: CASSLEGRGTEAFF.